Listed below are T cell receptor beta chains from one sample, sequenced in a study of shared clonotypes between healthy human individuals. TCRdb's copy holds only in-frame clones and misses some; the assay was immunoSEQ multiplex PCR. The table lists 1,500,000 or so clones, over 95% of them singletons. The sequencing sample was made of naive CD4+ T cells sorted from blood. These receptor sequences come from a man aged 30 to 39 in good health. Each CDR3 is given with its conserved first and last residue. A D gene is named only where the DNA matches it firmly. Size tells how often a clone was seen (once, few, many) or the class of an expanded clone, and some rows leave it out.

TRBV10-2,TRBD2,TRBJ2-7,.,CASTPGGVYEQYF,TGCGCCAGCACCCCGGGAGGGGTCTACGAGCAGTACTTC
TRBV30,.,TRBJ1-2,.,CAWSAGQKNLYGYTF,TGTGCCTGGAGTGCAGGACAGAAGAACCTCTATGGCTACACCTTC
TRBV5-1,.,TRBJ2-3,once,CASSSIEGPLRNTQYF,TGCGCCAGCAGCTCCATTGAGGGCCCCCTCCGGAATACGCAGTATTTT
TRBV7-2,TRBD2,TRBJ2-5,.,CASSLRGGSGPNQETQYF,TGTGCCAGCAGCCTCCGAGGCGGTAGCGGGCCGAACCAAGAGACCCAGTACTTC
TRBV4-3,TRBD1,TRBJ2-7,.,CASSQDQGAYSYEQYF,TGCGCCAGCAGCCAAGATCAGGGGGCTTACTCCTACGAGCAGTACTTC
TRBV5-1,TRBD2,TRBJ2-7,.,CASSPGTSAEQYF,TGCGCCAGCAGCCCCGGGACTAGCGCCGAGCAGTACTTC
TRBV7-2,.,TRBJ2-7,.,CASSLRYQAYEQYF,TGTGCCAGCAGCTTAAGATACCAAGCCTACGAGCAGTACTTC
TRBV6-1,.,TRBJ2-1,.,CASVYSSYNEQFF,TGTGCCAGCGTTTACAGCTCCTACAATGAGCAGTTCTTC
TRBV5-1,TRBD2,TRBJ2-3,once,CASSPRAGGPNTQYF,TGCGCCAGCAGCCCTAGAGCGGGAGGGCCAAATACGCAGTATTTT
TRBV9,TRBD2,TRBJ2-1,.,CASSETSGRHNEQFF,TGTGCCAGCAGCGAGACTAGCGGGAGGCACAATGAGCAGTTCTTC
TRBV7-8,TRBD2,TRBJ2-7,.,CASSLRIVRTSDYEQYF,TGTGCCAGCAGCTTACGAATCGTTAGGACTAGCGACTACGAGCAGTACTTC
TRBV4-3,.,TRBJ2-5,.,CASSYSRAVETQYF,TGCGCCAGCAGCTATAGCCGGGCGGTGGAGACCCAGTACTTC
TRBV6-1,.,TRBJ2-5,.,CASSGYGSFETQYF,TGTGCCAGCAGTGGTTACGGGTCGTTTGAGACCCAGTACTTC
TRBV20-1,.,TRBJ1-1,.,CSAPEAFF,TGCAGTGCCCCTGAAGCTTTCTTT
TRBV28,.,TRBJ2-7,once,CASSTPGKEYF,TGTGCCAGCAGTACCCCAGGTAAAGAGTACTTC
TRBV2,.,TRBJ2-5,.,CARRQARGAPPDQETQYF,TGTGCCAGGAGACAAGCGCGGGGCGCGCCCCCCGACCAAGAGACCCAGTACTTC
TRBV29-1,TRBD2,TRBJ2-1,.,CSGIGRASGNNEQFF,TGCAGCGGGATAGGGAGGGCTAGCGGGAACAATGAGCAGTTCTTC
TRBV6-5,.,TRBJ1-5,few,CASSYSRGGGQHF,TGTGCCAGCAGTTACTCCCGCGGGGGCGGCCAACATTTT
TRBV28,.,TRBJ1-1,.,CASSFPQGRDLHTEAFF,TGTGCCAGCAGTTTTCCCCAGGGAAGGGATCTACACACTGAAGCTTTCTTT
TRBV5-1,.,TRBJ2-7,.,CASSLVQLHPEQYF,TGCGCCAGCAGCTTGGTACAACTCCATCCGGAGCAGTACTTC
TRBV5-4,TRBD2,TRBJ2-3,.,CASSLGATSGMGTDTQYF,TGTGCCAGCAGCTTGGGTGCGACTAGCGGGATGGGGACAGATACGCAGTATTTT
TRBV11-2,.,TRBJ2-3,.,CASSLDLVGLGHKGTQYF,TGTGCCAGCAGCTTAGATCTGGTCGGTTTGGGGCACAAAGGGACGCAGTATTTT
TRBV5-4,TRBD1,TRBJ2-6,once,CASSINRGSGANVLTF,TGTGCCAGCAGCATTAACAGGGGCTCTGGGGCCAACGTCCTGACTTTC
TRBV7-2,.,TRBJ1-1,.,CASSPRGRGNTEAFF,TGTGCCAGCAGCCCGCGAGGCAGGGGGAACACTGAAGCTTTCTTT
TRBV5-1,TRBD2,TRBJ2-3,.,CASSLVGTSVDTQYF,TGCGCCAGCAGCTTGGTTGGGACTAGCGTAGATACGCAGTATTTT
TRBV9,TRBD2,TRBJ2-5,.,CASSVGTSGRGTQYF,TGTGCCAGCAGCGTAGGGACTAGCGGTCGGGGGACCCAGTACTTC
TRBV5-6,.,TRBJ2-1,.,CASSLVLSSYNEQFF,TGTGCCAGCAGCTTGGTTTTGAGCTCCTACAATGAGCAGTTCTTC
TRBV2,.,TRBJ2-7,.,CASSEEGKTYEQYF,TGTGCCAGCAGTGAGGAGGGTAAAACCTACGAGCAGTACTTC
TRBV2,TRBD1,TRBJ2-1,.,CASRPGTGRNEQFF,TGTGCCAGCAGACCTGGGACAGGACGGAATGAGCAGTTCTTC
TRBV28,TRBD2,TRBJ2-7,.,CASSSSGRPGSYEQYF,TGTGCCAGCAGTTCTAGCGGGAGACCTGGATCCTACGAGCAGTACTTC
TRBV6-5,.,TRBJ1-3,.,CASRTSSGNTIYF,TGTGCCAGCAGAACAAGCTCTGGAAACACCATATATTTT
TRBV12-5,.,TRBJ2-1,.,CASGNTGNEQFF,TGTGCTAGTGGTAATACGGGAAATGAGCAGTTCTTC
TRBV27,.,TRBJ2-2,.,CASSTAGGRNTGELFF,TGTGCCAGCAGCACAGCGGGCGGAAGGAACACCGGGGAGCTGTTTTTT
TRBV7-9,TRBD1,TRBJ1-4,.,CASSFQGASNEKLFF,TGTGCCAGCAGCTTCCAGGGGGCGTCTAATGAAAAACTGTTTTTT
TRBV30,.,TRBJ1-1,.,CAWSRDRRNTEAFF,TGTGCCTGGAGTCGCGACAGGCGAAACACTGAAGCTTTCTTT
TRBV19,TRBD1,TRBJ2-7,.,CASSLRDRSGYEQYF,TGTGCCAGTAGTCTCCGGGACAGATCGGGCTACGAGCAGTACTTC
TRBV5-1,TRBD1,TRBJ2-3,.,CASSYGTGTTDTQYF,TGCGCCAGCAGTTACGGGACAGGGACCACAGATACGCAGTATTTT
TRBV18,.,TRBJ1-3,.,CASSQDGPNTIYF,TGTGCCAGCTCACAGGACGGCCCGAACACCATATATTTT
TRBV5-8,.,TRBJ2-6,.,CASSLERAGANVLTF,TGTGCCAGCAGCTTGGAGCGTGCTGGGGCCAACGTCCTGACTTTC
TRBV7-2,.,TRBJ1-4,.,CASSLGGSTNEKLFF,TGTGCCAGCAGCTTAGGCGGCTCAACTAATGAAAAACTGTTTTTT